Presented here are 32 T cell receptor beta chains from one specimen sequenced in a study of T cell clusters in autoimmune cytopenias. Multiplex touch-down PCR amplified TRB using TRB-A and TRB-B pools in one tube. TCRdb re-called the multiplex PCR reads and shows each CDR3 protein once, DNA omitted. The listing contains under 9,000 distinct CDR3 sequences. About 39,000 genome equivalents of blood DNA were amplified for TRB. The sample consisted of peripheral blood. Receptors were obtained from a human donor with an autoimmune cytopenia or autoimmune hepatitis (not recorded which).

The chain combines TRBV24-1 with TRBJ2-1; TCRdb indicates TRBD2, and absent DNA this call remains unverified. The CDR3 covers 14 residues. CDR1 is KGHDR, CDR2 SFDVKD, per germline. CDR3 region: CATSAIGQGPEQFF.

This clonotype is identified as medium-sized from frequency. This chain connects TRBV19 to TRBJ1-1; no DNA is available, so the TRBD1 call from TCRdb remains unchecked. This CDR3 spans 15 amino acids. Germline V gene lookup returns CDR1 LNHDA and CDR2 SQIVND (reference sequence). The CDR3 here is CASNDPVSVNTEAFF.

The chain is built from TRBV5-1 and TRBJ2-1; TCRdb lists TRBD1, though no DNA is available to test this call. This CDR3 has 19 amino acids. The germline gives CDR1 SGHRS, CDR2 YFSETQ. CDR3 sequence: CASSLMSGHQSGTYNEQFF.

This clonotype is classed as medium-sized by frequency. The chain recombines TRBV27 with TRBJ2-7; as DNA is missing, the TRBD1 call by TCRdb cannot be tested. Germline-derived CDR1 and CDR2 are MNHEY and SMNVEV (reference sequence). The CDR3 extends over 15 amino acids. The CDR3 reads CASSHILGQSYEQYF.

The chain has TRBV7-2 and TRBJ2-6; TCRdb's D call, TRBD1, is unchecked because there is no DNA. The CDR3 runs 16 residues. Germline V CDR1 and CDR2: SGHTA, FQGNSA. This CDR3 is CASSDRHNSGANVLTF.

J is TRBJ1-1 and V is TRBV11-2. This CDR3 is built from 13 residues. CDR1 is SGHAT and CDR2 is FQNNGV in the germline V gene. This CDR3 reads CASSLARNTEAFF. Together with reference TRBV11-2 and TRBJ1-1, the CDR3 gives the full variable domain: EAGVAQSPRYKIIEKRQSVAFWCNPISGHATLYWYQQILGQGPKLLIQFQNNGVVDDSQLPKDRFSAERLKGVDSTLKIQPAKLEDSAVYLCASSLARNTEAFFGQGTRLTVV.

Frequency places this clonotype as medium-sized (0.01 to 0.1%). The rearrangement joins TRBV27 to TRBJ2-7; no DNA is available, so the TRBD1 call from TCRdb remains unchecked. The CDR3 is 14 amino acids. Germline loops: CDR1 MNHEY, CDR2 SMNVEV (reference sequence). The CDR3 loop is CASSLGTPPYEQYF.

In terms of frequency, this clonotype is medium-sized. The chain employs TRBV11-1 and TRBJ1-1. From germline, CDR1 is SGHAT and CDR2 FQDESV (reference sequence). The length of the CDR3 is 12 residues. This chain's CDR3 is CASSFLNTEAFF.

This chain's CDR3 is CASSEKPGTGGNTQYF. V is TRBV6-1 and J is TRBJ2-3; TCRdb reports TRBD1, a call that lacks DNA to check it against. The germline CDR1 and CDR2 sequences are MNHNS and SASEGT. The CDR3 consists of 16 residues.

The chain carries TRBV6-5 and TRBJ1-1; the D call of TRBD1 rests on TCRdb alone, since no DNA is present to check it. Germline assignment: CDR1 MNHEY and CDR2 SVGAGI. This CDR3 contains 13 residues. The chain's CDR3 is CASRGDRGLPAFF.

The chain employs TRBV5-6 and TRBJ1-5; the TCRdb D gene call, TRBD1, has no DNA to confirm it. The CDR3 has 14 residues. Germline loops: CDR1 SGHDT, CDR2 YYEEEE. The CDR3 reads CASSLGGRWGPQHF.

The rearrangement joins TRBV28 to TRBJ2-7; TCRdb's D call, TRBD2, is unchecked because there is no DNA. There are 16 residues in the CDR3. From germline, CDR1 is MDHEN and CDR2 SYDVKM. This CDR3 reads CASSPRGLITSYEQYF.

The V gene is TRBV11-3, the J gene TRBJ2-1. The CDR3 totals 15 residues. The germline V gene has CDR1 SGHNT and CDR2 YENEEA. The CDR3 protein is CASSRSWVGYNEQFF.

The gene calls are TRBV6-2 or TRBV6-3 and TRBJ2-2; TCRdb calls TRBD1, which cannot be checked without DNA. Germline V gene lookup returns CDR1 MNHEY and CDR2 SVGEGT. The CDR3 spans 15 residues. This CDR3 reads CASSPTGAGAGELFF.

The V call is TRBV30, the J call TRBJ2-5; TCRdb indicates TRBD2, and absent DNA this call remains unverified. The CDR3 consists of 17 residues. Germline CDR1 and CDR2: GTSNPN and SVGIG (reference sequence). CDR3: CAWSVGTSGARIETQYF. The full variable domain, completed using reference TRBV30 and TRBJ2-5, is SQTIHQWPATLVQPVGSPLSLECTVEGTSNPNLYWYRQAAGRGLQLLFYSVGIGQISSEVPQNLSASRPQDRQFILSSKKLLLSDSGFYLCAWSVGTSGARIETQYFGPGTRLLVL.

Considering frequency, this clonotype is medium-sized (0.01 to 0.1%). The CDR3 sequence: CASSYQAGGYGYTF. The chain uses TRBV6-5 and TRBJ1-2; absent DNA, TCRdb's TRBD1 call cannot be checked. Germline CDR1 MNHEY, CDR2 SVGAGI. The CDR3 length is 14 residues.

Its frequency marks this clonotype as medium-sized. V gene TRBV5-6 combines with J gene TRBJ2-3. In germline, CDR1 is SGHDT, CDR2 YYEEEE. The CDR3 runs 12 residues. CDR3 protein: CASSPNSDTQYF.

This chain joins TRBV6-1 and TRBJ2-7. From germline, CDR1 is MNHNS and CDR2 SASEGT. This CDR3 has 15 residues. The CDR3 loop reads CASKVLQVLSYEQYF.

This chain connects TRBV6-5 to TRBJ1-1. Germline V gene data show CDR1 as MNHEY and CDR2 as SVGAGI. CDR3 size: 14 residues. The CDR3: CASRAAGVGPEAFF.

The V and J genes are TRBV30 and TRBJ2-5; TCRdb gives TRBD2 as the D gene, but with no DNA this cannot be confirmed. CDR1 and CDR2 (germline): GTSNPN, SVGIG (reference sequence). There are 13 residues in the CDR3. The CDR3 reads CAWNRGGGETQYF.

The V gene is TRBV20-1, the J gene TRBJ2-5; TCRdb outputs TRBD1, but without DNA this stays unchecked. The length of the CDR3 is 14 residues. Germline CDR1 and CDR2: DFQATT and SNEGSKA (reference sequence). The CDR3 protein is CSARGGDQQETQYF.

This clonotype is identified as medium-sized from frequency. The V gene is TRBV6-1, the J gene TRBJ2-2. The germline V gene has CDR1 MNHNS and CDR2 SASEGT. The CDR3 runs to 14 residues. CDR3 sequence: CASRDAGNTGELFF.

The chain recombines TRBV20-1 with TRBJ2-1; without DNA, the TCRdb call of TRBD1 cannot be checked. The CDR3 runs to 14 residues. CDR1 is DFQATT, CDR2 SNEGSKA, per germline (reference sequence). The CDR3 is CSAQDRFSYNEQFF.

The rearrangement links TRBV7-6 to TRBJ2-7; checking the TCRdb D call of TRBD1 is not possible without DNA. CDR3 size: 15 residues. The V gene's germline CDR1 is SGHVS and CDR2 FNYEAQ. The CDR3 here is CASSCRDRSSYEQYF. Supplemented by reference TRBV7-6 and TRBJ2-7, the full variable domain reads GAGVSQSPRYKVTKRGQDVALRCDPISGHVSLYWYRQALGQGPEFLTYFNYEAQQDKSGLPNDRFSAERPEGSISTLTIQRTEQRDSAMYRCASSCRDRSSYEQYFGPGTRLTVT.

J is TRBJ1-4 and V is TRBV6-1; absent DNA, TCRdb's TRBD1 call cannot be checked. Germline CDR1 and CDR2: MNHNS and SASEGT. This CDR3 contains 17 residues. CDR3 residues: CASSENRDRGIWEKLFF.

This clonotype is medium-sized by frequency. This chain links TRBV11-1 with TRBJ2-1; as DNA is missing, the TRBD1 call by TCRdb cannot be tested. CDR3 length: 16 amino acids. The germline CDR1 and CDR2 sequences are SGHAT and FQDESV (reference sequence). The CDR3 spells CASSLGQGSLYNEQFF.

The chain has TRBV6-6 and TRBJ1-2; the TCRdb call, TRBD1, lacks DNA for checking. This CDR3 contains 14 residues. The V gene's germline CDR1 is MNHNY and CDR2 SVGAGI (reference sequence). CDR3 amino acids: CASKRQQPNYGYTF.

This clonotype is identified as medium-sized (0.01 to 0.1%) from frequency. The rearrangement links TRBV6-2 or TRBV6-3 to TRBJ1-2. Germline CDR1 and CDR2: MNHEY and SVGEGT. This CDR3 has 12 residues. The CDR3: CASSYSYRGYTF.

Measured by frequency, this clonotype is medium-sized (0.01 to 0.1%). The genes are TRBV12-3 or TRBV12-4 and TRBJ2-1; the TRBD2 assignment by TCRdb is unverifiable without DNA. CDR3 length: 15 residues. The CDR3 here is CASSLGAGGDNEQFF.

This clonotype is called medium-sized based on its frequency. The J gene is TRBJ2-1, the V gene TRBV18; the D gene TCRdb calls, TRBD2, cannot be checked with no DNA. CDR1 is KGHSH and CDR2 is LQKENI in the germline V gene. This CDR3 has 18 residues. CDR3 loop: CASSPLGTSGGPYNEQFF. Together with reference TRBV18 and TRBJ2-1, the CDR3 gives the full variable domain: NAGVMQNPRHLVRRRGQEARLRCSPMKGHSHVYWYRQLPEEGLKFMVYLQKENIIDESGMPKERFSAEFPKEGPSILRIQQVVRGDSAAYFCASSPLGTSGGPYNEQFFGPGTRLTVL.

The genes are TRBV20-1 and TRBJ1-5; absent DNA, TCRdb's TRBD1 call cannot be checked. CDR3 length: 13 residues. CDR1 and CDR2 from the germline V gene are DFQATT and SNEGSKA (reference sequence). CDR3 sequence: CSARGQVEQPQHF.

Considering frequency, this clonotype is medium-sized. The chain is built from TRBV6-5 and TRBJ1-2; the TRBD1 assignment by TCRdb is unverifiable without DNA. The germline gives CDR1 MNHEY, CDR2 SVGAGI. The CDR3 covers 15 residues. The CDR3 sequence: CASRPPGQGAYGYTF.